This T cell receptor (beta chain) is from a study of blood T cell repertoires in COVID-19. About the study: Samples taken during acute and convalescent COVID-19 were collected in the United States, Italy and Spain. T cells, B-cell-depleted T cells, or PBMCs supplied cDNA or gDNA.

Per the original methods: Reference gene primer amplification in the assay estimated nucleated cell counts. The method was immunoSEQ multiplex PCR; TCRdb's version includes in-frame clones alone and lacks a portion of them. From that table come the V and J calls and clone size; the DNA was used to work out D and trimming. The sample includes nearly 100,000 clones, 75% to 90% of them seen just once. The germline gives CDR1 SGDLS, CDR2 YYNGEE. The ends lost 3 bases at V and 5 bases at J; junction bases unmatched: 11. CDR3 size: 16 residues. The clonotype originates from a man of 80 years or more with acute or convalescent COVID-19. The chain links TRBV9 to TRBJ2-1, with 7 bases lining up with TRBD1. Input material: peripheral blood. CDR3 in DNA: TGTGCCAGCAGCGGGTCAGGGGGAGAAGGGCACAATGAGCAGTTCTTC. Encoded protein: CASSGSGGEGHNEQFF.